These 27 T cell receptor beta chains share one sample of origin, sequenced in a study of metastatic and nonmetastatic thyroid tumors. TCRdb re-clonotyped the PCR reads via MiXCR. Of 20,000 to 25,000 clones listed, approximately 30% are singletons. Every patient underwent thyroid surgery untreated. Sequenced sample: tumor tissue. These receptors all stem from a female donor with papillary thyroid cancer or a benign thyroid nodule (not recorded which). Some clones in this sample may be carry-over from other donors' samples.

The chain is built from TRBV20-1 and TRBJ1-2, with D tentatively TRBD1 (5 bases). Germline V lookup: CDR1 DFQATT, CDR2 SNEGSKA (reference sequence). The CDR3 contains 17 residues. V gave up 2 bases and J gave up 0 bases, with 19 bases separating them. Here the CDR3 reads CSARPPPGGWANYGYTF. In DNA form, the CDR3 reads TGCAGTGCTAGACCACCCCCCGGGGGTTGGGCTAACTATGGCTACACCTTC.

This chain links TRBV5-1 with TRBJ2-3; D possibly corresponds to TRBD1 (5 bases). This CDR3 contains 16 residues. Per the germline V gene, CDR1 is SGHRS and CDR2 is YFSETQ. Trimming cost V 1 base and J 5 bases, with 17 bases left between them. The CDR3 DNA follows: TGCGCCAGCAGCTTGTTTACTGGACATGGCGGAGATACGCAGTATTTT. Amino acids: CASSLFTGHGGDTQYF. Full variable domain (remainder filled in from reference TRBV5-1 and TRBJ2-3): KAGVTQTPRYLIKTRGQQVTLSCSPISGHRSVSWYQQTPGQGLQFLFEYFSETQRNKGNFPGRFSGRQFSNSRSEMNVSTLELGDSALYLCASSLFTGHGGDTQYFGPGTRLTVL.

This clone was seen only a few times. Sequence at one end of the junction differs from germline and may be a read error. The rearrangement links TRBV6-1 to TRBJ2-7; no definite D call. The CDR3 totals 11 residues. CDR1 is MNHNS, CDR2 SASEGT, per germline. The CDR3 sequence is CASLWVYEHYF. The CDR3 DNA is TGTGCCAGCTTATGGGTCTACGAGCACTACTTC.

By share, this clone ranks as medium-sized (0.01 to 0.1%). The chain has TRBV30 and TRBJ1-5; D remains unclear. Germline loops: CDR1 GTSNPN, CDR2 SVGIG (reference sequence). The CDR3 spans 14 residues. V lost 0 bases and J lost 3, with 9 bases in between. CDR3 coding DNA: TGTGCCTGGAGTGTAAGGGAGTTCAATCAGCCCCAGCATTTT. It yields the protein CAWSVREFNQPQHF.

This clone was seen at least ten times. The chain has TRBV6-2 or TRBV6-3 and TRBJ1-4, with D possibly matching TRBD1 (5 bases). The CDR3 runs 15 residues. V was pared by 5 bases and J by 0 bases, with 10 bases between. CDR1 and CDR2 from the germline V gene are MNHEY and SVGEGT. The CDR3 DNA sequence: TGTGCCAGCAGTCGGGGACCTGCAACTAATGAAAAACTGTTTTTT. Residues: CASSRGPATNEKLFF.

This clone has more than one count but fewer than ten. The CDR3 protein is CASSVRKGQGRQPQHF. CDR3 in DNA: TGTGCCAGCAGTGTTCGGAAAGGGCAGGGAAGGCAGCCCCAGCATTTT. The chain employs TRBV6-1 and TRBJ1-5, with D possibly matching TRBD1 (5 bases). The ends were cut back, 4 bases at V and 7 bases at J, with 20 bases in the middle. Germline V lookup: CDR1 MNHNS, CDR2 SASEGT. This CDR3 is 16 amino acids long.

This clone was picked up many times. The genes are TRBV7-9 and TRBJ2-3, with D tentatively TRBD2 (5 bases). The germline V gene encodes CDR1 SEHNR and CDR2 FQNEAQ (reference sequence). The V end lost 1 base, the J end lost 2 bases, and 10 bases lay between the germline ends. The CDR3 runs to 15 residues. CDR3 bases: TGTGCCAGCAGCTTAGTTACGGGAATCACAGATACGCAGTATTTT. Encoded protein: CASSLVTGITDTQYF.

V gene TRBV19 combines with J gene TRBJ1-1, with D unresolved. The germline V and J ends were trimmed by 3 bases and 5 bases, with 7 bases remaining between them. The CDR3 has 12 residues. Germline lookup yields CDR1 LNHDA and CDR2 SQIVND (reference sequence). CDR3 in amino acids: CASSMKGTEAFF. The CDR3 region has the DNA TGTGCCAGTAGTATGAAAGGAACTGAAGCTTTCTTT.

Concerning this clone: Compared with germline, one end of the junction differs, possibly owing to a read error. The V and J genes are TRBV9 and TRBJ2-2; a possible D gene is TRBD2 (5 bases). This CDR3 is built from 14 residues. The germline V gene encodes CDR1 SGDLS and CDR2 YYNGEE. CDR3 in DNA: TGTGCCAGCAGCGTAGGATTGAACACCGGGGAGTTGTTTTTT. Amino acids: CASSVGLNTGELFF.

This clone was counted ten times or more. The rearrangement uses TRBV20-1 and TRBJ2-7, with a tentative D call TRBD2 (6 bases). The V gene's germline CDR1 is DFQATT and CDR2 SNEGSKA (reference sequence). This CDR3 comprises 13 residues. V dropped 0 bases and J dropped 6 bases, with 12 bases sitting between them. The CDR3 bases are TGCAGTGCTAGAGATTGGGGGGTGAGCGAGCAGTACTTC. This sequence encodes CSARDWGVSEQYF.

Judged by abundance, this clone is medium-sized (0.01 to 0.1%). The CDR3 region is CASSLAEAGELFF. The CDR3 coding sequence is TGTGCCAGCAGCTTAGCCGAGGCCGGGGAGCTGTTTTTT. The V and J genes are TRBV7-3 and TRBJ2-2; D not certain. Germline CDR1 SGHTA, CDR2 FQGTGA. The CDR3 length is 13 residues. V lost 2 bases and J lost 6, with 7 bases in between.

This clone was recorded many times. This sequence joins TRBV5-4 and TRBJ2-3, with 9 bases identical to TRBD2. From germline, CDR1 is SGHNT and CDR2 YYREEE (reference sequence). The V segment lost 0 bases and the J segment 4 bases; nucleotides outside the gene matches: 0. The CDR3 runs 14 residues. CDR3 nucleotides: TGTGCCAGCAGCTTGGCTAGCGGGGCAGATACGCAGTATTTT. As protein: CASSLASGADTQYF.

The table lists this clone with a count of one. The chain carries TRBV20-1 and TRBJ2-7; TRBD1 might be the D (5 bases). The CDR3 loop spans 13 amino acids. The germline V gene has CDR1 DFQATT and CDR2 SNEGSKA (reference sequence). V gave up 8 bases and J gave up 5 bases, with 19 bases separating them. CDR3 region: CSSIPAGKDEQYF. CDR3 coding DNA: TGCAGTTCTATTCCCGCAGGGAAAGACGAGCAGTACTTC.

This clone was recorded many times. The genes are TRBV3-1 and TRBJ1-5; D ambiguous. Trimming took off 1 base at V and 7 bases at J, with 8 bases between the two ends. The CDR3 length is 13 residues. Germline V CDR1 and CDR2: LGHDT, YNNKEL (reference sequence). CDR3 loop: CASSQGTDQPQHF. CDR3 coding DNA: TGTGCCAGCAGCCAAGGCACAGACCAGCCCCAGCATTTT. Looking up the rest from reference TRBV3-1 and TRBJ1-5 gives the full variable domain: DTAVSQTPKYLVTQMGNDKSIKCEQNLGHDTMYWYKQDSKKFLKIMFSYNNKELIINETVPNRFSPKSPDKAHLNLHINSLELGDSAVYFCASSQGTDQPQHFGDGTRLSIL.

This clone is labeled as medium-sized (0.01 to 0.1%). This chain connects TRBV20-1 to TRBJ2-5; 8 bases agree with TRBD1. From germline, CDR1 is DFQATT and CDR2 SNEGSKA (reference sequence). Losses at the gene ends were 3 bases for V and 2 bases for J; bases not matched to a gene: 8. The CDR3 runs to 15 residues. This chain's CDR3 is CSASGQGVRQETQYF. The CDR3, as DNA: TGCAGTGCTAGCGGACAGGGTGTAAGGCAAGAGACCCAGTACTTC.

This clone was seen more than once but under ten times. The chain uses TRBV6-1 and TRBJ1-5; D is undetermined. CDR1 MNHNS and CDR2 SASEGT come from the germline V gene. V lost 2 bases and J 6 bases, leaving 8 bases between the germline ends. This CDR3 region has 13 residues. CDR3 sequence: CASSERLGQPQHF. Written as DNA, the CDR3 is TGTGCCAGCAGTGAAAGATTGGGTCAGCCCCAGCATTTT.

By frequency in the sample, this clone is medium-sized. The V call is TRBV19, the J call TRBJ2-1; D is unresolved. V lost 1 base to trimming and J lost 2 bases, with 3 bases between them. CDR1 and CDR2 from the germline V gene are LNHDA and SQIVND (reference sequence). The CDR3 runs to 13 residues. CDR3 coding DNA: TGTGCCAGTAGTATAGGGACCTACAATGAGCAGTTCTTC. The encoded protein is CASSIGTYNEQFF.

This clone was counted many times. The rearrangement uses TRBV10-2 and TRBJ1-1; D gene uncertain. Germline-derived CDR1 and CDR2 are WSHSY and SAAADI. CDR3 length: 12 amino acids. V was pared by 7 bases and J by 0 bases, with 6 bases between. CDR3 in amino acids: CASTQVNTEAFF. CDR3 nucleotides: TGCGCCAGCACGCAGGTGAACACTGAAGCTTTCTTT.

This clone was found many times. This chain links TRBV4-2 with TRBJ1-2; no clear D. Germline V CDR1 and CDR2: LGHNA, YNFKEQ. V shed 4 bases and J shed 4 bases, with 16 bases lying between them. The CDR3 totals 15 residues. The CDR3 reads CASSPPGPLIYGYTF. DNA of the CDR3: TGTGCCAGCAGCCCACCCGGACCCTTAATCTATGGCTACACCTTC.

This clone was counted many times. This chain uses TRBV7-2 with TRBJ1-5; tentatively, D is TRBD1 (6 bases). CDR1 is SGHTA, CDR2 FQGNSA, per germline. The CDR3 sequence is 15 residues long. Trimming removed 7 bases from V and 0 bases from J, with 13 bases in between. CDR3 loop: CASTRQADSNQPQHF. CDR3 nucleotides: TGTGCCAGCACCCGACAGGCAGATAGCAATCAGCCCCAGCATTTT.

Details on this clone: The junction differs from germline at one of its ends, possibly a read error. The CDR3 spells CASSSVLAGTVELFF. CDR3 coding DNA: TGTGCCAGCAGTTCGGTACTAGCGGGGACCGTGGAGCTGTTTTTT. The chain is built from TRBV12-3 or TRBV12-4 and TRBJ2-2; 10 nucleotides line up with TRBD2. CDR3 size: 15 residues.

The genes are TRBV20-1 and TRBJ1-2; D unclear. CDR3 length equals 15 residues. The V gene lost 0 bases and the J gene lost 5 bases, with 16 bases spanning the gap. The V gene's germline CDR1 is DFQATT and CDR2 SNEGSKA (reference sequence). Here the CDR3 reads CSARDPAGSHYGYTF. CDR3 bases: TGCAGTGCTAGAGATCCGGCAGGTAGTCATTATGGCTACACCTTC.

The chain has TRBV5-1 and TRBJ2-2; 12 bases align to TRBD2. Germline values: CDR1 SGHRS, CDR2 YFSETQ. This CDR3 spans 17 amino acids. Losses at the gene ends were 4 bases for V and 2 bases for J; bases not matched to a gene: 6. The CDR3 DNA reads TGCGCCAGCAGCGCAACTAGCGGGAGGACCAACACCGGGGAGCTGTTTTTT. The encoded protein is CASSATSGRTNTGELFF.

This clone was observed many times. In the same sample, other DNA sequences code for this CDR3. V and J are TRBV19 and TRBJ2-3, with D perhaps TRBD1 or TRBD2 (7 bases each). Trimming took 5 bases from V and 6 from J, leaving 15 bases between them. Germline V gene sequence: CDR1 LNHDA, CDR2 SQIVND (reference sequence). This CDR3 spans 14 amino acids. CDR3 sequence reads: CASSPQGGRDTQYF. The CDR3 DNA sequence: TGTGCCAGTAGTCCCCAGGGGGGGAGGGATACGCAGTATTTT.

Ten or more counts support this clone. The genes are TRBV3-1 and TRBJ1-1; 8 bases match TRBD1. Trimming at V came to 5 bases and at J to 10 bases, leaving 9 bases not matched to a gene. The germline CDR1 and CDR2 sequences are LGHDT and YNNKEL (reference sequence). CDR3 length: 13 residues. The CDR3 DNA sequence: TGTGCCAGCAGCACCAACGCCGGGACAGGAGCTTTCTTT. Encoded protein: CASSTNAGTGAFF.

The chain carries TRBV19 and TRBJ2-2; D remains unclear. Germline lookup yields CDR1 LNHDA and CDR2 SQIVND (reference sequence). This CDR3 has 11 residues. Trimming cost V 9 bases and J 8 bases, with 10 bases left between them. CDR3 in amino acids: CASQDLGELFF. For the CDR3, the DNA is TGTGCCAGCCAGGATCTAGGGGAGCTGTTTTTT.

This clone has a handful of counts. Germline and junction disagree at one end, which may indicate a read error. CDR3 residues: CANSSDRGGLEKLFF. The CDR3 bases are TGTGCCAACAGTTCCGACAGGGGGGGGCTGGAAAAACTGTTTTTT. The chain carries TRBV6-5 and TRBJ1-4, with 9 nucleotides matching TRBD1. Germline V gives CDR1 MNHEY, CDR2 SVGAGI. This CDR3 contains 15 residues.